Listed here are 30 T cell receptor beta chains from one sample, sequenced in a study of identifying expanded T cells in peripheral blood (dated by TCRdb to the late 2010s). Library prep was done by the immunoSEQ multiplex PCR assay. Entries here come from immuneACCESS through TCRdb and include only in-frame sequences with V and J called. Some clones fail to appear in such tables; in the studies checked, an unresolved V gene covers under half of the shortfall, and the cause of the remainder is unknown. For this sample the table gives 90,000 or so clones, of which about 86% were detected only once. Approximately 5.6% of the sample is taken by the ten largest. The sample was blood. The receptors come from a person aged 18 to 70 in good health.

V and J are TRBV14 and TRBJ2-5; D ambiguous. Trimming removed 5 bases at V and 4 bases at J, with 11 bases between. The germline CDR1 and CDR2 sequences are SGHDN and FVKESK. The CDR3 totals 13 residues. Written as DNA, the CDR3 is TGTGCCAGCAGCGACCTAGGGCGAGAGACCCAGTACTTC. Encoded protein: CASSDLGRETQYF.

DNA for the CDR3: TGCGCCAGCAGCCAAATACTAGACAGGGACGGCTTCTACGAGCAGTACTTC. Amino acids: CASSQILDRDGFYEQYF. The chain recombines TRBV4-3 with TRBJ2-7; 7 bases align to TRBD1. J was trimmed by 3 bases and V by 2 bases; bases with no gene match: 13. Germline V CDR1 and CDR2: LGHNA, YSLEER. This CDR3 comprises 17 residues.

The chain has TRBV7-9 and TRBJ1-6, with D uncertain. V was cut by 3 bases and J by 9 bases, with 9 bases left in between. Germline CDR1 is SEHNR and CDR2 is FQNEAQ (reference sequence). The CDR3 consists of 13 residues. CDR3 sequence reads: CASSLAIISPLHF. CDR3 sequence (DNA): TGTGCCAGCAGCTTGGCAATAATTTCACCCCTCCACTTT.

The CDR3 DNA follows: TGTGCCAGCAGCCGCTCCGGGACAGCGGAGGATACGCAGTATTTT. It translates to CASSRSGTAEDTQYF. This sequence joins TRBV11-3 and TRBJ2-3; 7 bases match TRBD1. Germline values: CDR1 SGHNT, CDR2 YENEEA. The CDR3 has 15 residues. The trim removed 5 bases at V and 6 bases at J, leaving 11 bases unmatched.

This chain joins TRBV4-1 and TRBJ2-5, with D hard to call. Germline V gene sequence: CDR1 MGHRA, CDR2 YSYEKL. This CDR3 contains 13 residues. Trimming left V 1 base short and J 5 bases short, with 8 bases between. This CDR3 reads CASSQAVEETQYF. Written as DNA, the CDR3 is TGCGCCAGCAGCCAAGCTGTGGAGGAGACCCAGTACTTC.

The gene calls are TRBV2 and TRBJ2-5; 7 bases match TRBD1. Germline-derived CDR1 and CDR2 are SNHLY and FYNNEI. V shed 7 bases and J 1 base; nucleotides not matched to a gene: 9. This CDR3 region has 15 residues. The CDR3 DNA reads as TGTGCCAGCACATTCGGGACAGCAACCCAAGAGACCCAGTACTTC. Its translation is CASTFGTATQETQYF.

The V gene is TRBV7-4, the J gene TRBJ2-7; TRBD2 matches at 9 bases. Germline CDR1 is SGHVT and CDR2 is SQSDAQ. There are 20 residues in the CDR3. V dropped 2 bases and J dropped 3; count of bases not matched to a gene: 20. The CDR3 region has the DNA TGTGCCAGCAGCTTAACCCCTTTAGCGGGGGCCCTATCATCCGACTACGAGCAGTACTTC. Its translation is CASSLTPLAGALSSDYEQYF.

This clone was seen a handful of times. The chain couples TRBV29-1 to TRBJ2-3, with 8 positions matching TRBD1. The V segment lost 4 bases and the J segment 3 bases; nucleotides outside the gene matches: 6. The CDR3 spans 14 residues. Per germline, CDR1 SQVTM and CDR2 ANQGSEA. As DNA, the CDR3 is TGCAGCGTTGGGACGACAGGGGTGACAGATACGCAGTATTTT. Translated, it gives CSVGTTGVTDTQYF.

The rearrangement uses TRBV7-2 and TRBJ1-1; D remains unclear. V lost 5 bases and J 3 bases, leaving 13 bases between the germline ends. The germline CDR1 and CDR2 sequences are SGHTA and FQGNSA. This CDR3 region has 14 residues. The CDR3 DNA reads as TGTGCCAGCAGCCTATCTGAGTGGTACACTGAAGCTTTCTTT. It specifies CASSLSEWYTEAFF.

This clone was detected only once. The CDR3 loop reads CASSFLISGSTSTDTQYF. In DNA, the CDR3 is TGTGCCAGCAGTTTCCTGATTAGCGGAAGCACTAGCACAGATACGCAGTATTTT. The chain has TRBV27 and TRBJ2-3, with D possibly being TRBD2 (6 bases). The V gene's germline CDR1 is MNHEY and CDR2 SMNVEV (reference sequence). Trimming shortened V by 3 bases and J by 0 bases, and 19 bases separated the two germline ends. The CDR3 is made up of 18 amino acids.

This clone has a single count. The chain combines TRBV4-3 with TRBJ2-6; D unclear. This CDR3 has 15 residues. The V end was cut by 3 bases, the J end by 0 bases, with 6 bases between. Germline V gene sequence: CDR1 LGHNA, CDR2 YSLEER. DNA for the CDR3: TGCGCCAGCAGCCAGGTGAGCTCTGGGGCCAACGTCCTGACTTTC. Translating gives CASSQVSSGANVLTF.

The DNA for the CDR3 is TGTGCCAGCAGCTTAGGGCGCGCCAGGGTCTACGAGACCCAGTACTTC. This translates into CASSLGRARVYETQYF. The V call is TRBV11-2, the J call TRBJ2-5; possible D gene TRBD1, 5 bases. CDR1 SGHAT and CDR2 FQNNGV come from the germline V gene. This CDR3 has 16 amino acids. The V and J ends lost 1 base and 5 bases respectively, with 17 bases between them.

This chain joins TRBV5-1 and TRBJ1-2; D remains unclear. Trimming cost V 0 bases and J 4 bases, with 10 bases left between them. This CDR3 comprises 14 residues. Germline V gene lookup returns CDR1 SGHRS and CDR2 YFSETQ. CDR3 region: CASSLAAGSYGYTF. Here the CDR3 DNA reads TGCGCCAGCAGCTTGGCGGCAGGAAGCTATGGCTACACCTTC.

The rearrangement links TRBV7-9 to TRBJ2-7; D gene uncertain. The length of the CDR3 is 11 residues. The germline CDR1 and CDR2 sequences are SEHNR and FQNEAQ (reference sequence). V lost 8 bases, J lost 0 bases, and 5 bases lay in between. The CDR3 loop is CASGRSYEQYF. CDR3 DNA sequence: TGTGCCAGCGGTCGCTCCTACGAGCAGTACTTC.

V is TRBV30 and J is TRBJ1-1; no reliable D call. CDR1 and CDR2 (germline): GTSNPN, SVGIG (reference sequence). The CDR3 totals 13 residues. V lost 3 bases and J 9 bases, leaving 17 bases between the germline ends. The CDR3 coding sequence is TGTGCCTGGAGCCTCCCAAACGGGCAGAAAGCTTTCTTT. This translates into CAWSLPNGQKAFF.

The CDR3 DNA sequence: TGTGCCAGCAGCTATAACAGGGATGGCTACACCTTC. Translated: CASSYNRDGYTF. This sequence joins TRBV7-2 and TRBJ1-2, with D perhaps matching TRBD1 (6 bases). Germline V gene sequence: CDR1 SGHTA, CDR2 FQGNSA. The CDR3 has 12 residues. Trimming cost V 4 bases and J 6 bases, with 9 bases left between them.

V gene TRBV18 combines with J gene TRBJ1-4; D uncertain. The V and J ends lost 7 bases and 4 bases respectively, with 10 bases between them. This CDR3 comprises 13 residues. The germline V gene encodes CDR1 KGHSH and CDR2 LQKENI. CDR3 sequence: CASLDGNNEKLFF. In DNA, the CDR3 is TGTGCCAGCTTAGACGGTAATAATGAAAAACTGTTTTTT.

This chain connects TRBV7-8 to TRBJ2-3; TRBD1 agrees at 12 bases. The CDR3 loop spans 17 amino acids. The germline gives CDR1 SGHVS, CDR2 FQNEAQ. V gave up 2 bases and J gave up 3 bases; unmatched junction bases: 6. The CDR3 loop is CASSLTGTGGRTDTQYF. The CDR3 DNA reads as TGTGCCAGCAGCTTAACTGGGACAGGGGGCAGGACAGATACGCAGTATTTT.

The chain combines TRBV7-9 with TRBJ1-2; D is unresolved. The germline CDR1 and CDR2 sequences are SEHNR and FQNEAQ (reference sequence). CDR3 length equals 11 residues. V gave up 8 bases and J gave up 8 bases, with 12 bases separating them. The CDR3 spells CASGIYEGYTF. CDR3 DNA: TGTGCCAGCGGGATTTACGAAGGCTACACCTTC.

The chain recombines TRBV14 with TRBJ1-6, with 8 bases matching TRBD1. V lost 0 bases to trimming and J lost 9 bases; unmatched junction nucleotides: 10. Germline CDR1 is SGHDN and CDR2 is FVKESK. This CDR3 spans 17 amino acids. The CDR3 sequence is CASSQDSRTGSGSPLHF. As DNA, the CDR3 is TGTGCCAGCAGCCAAGATTCCCGGACAGGGAGCGGTTCACCCCTCCACTTT.

A remark on this clone: Other DNA variants within this sample encode the same CDR3. This chain links TRBV11-2 with TRBJ2-7, with D possibly TRBD1 on 6 matching bases. Trimming removed 0 bases from V and 0 bases from J, with 9 bases in between. There are 15 residues in the CDR3. The germline CDR1 and CDR2 sequences are SGHAT and FQNNGV. This CDR3 is CASSLDQGHSYEQYF. CDR3 DNA sequence: TGTGCCAGCAGCTTAGATCAGGGGCACTCCTACGAGCAGTACTTC.

The chain recombines TRBV7-2 with TRBJ2-6; no reliable D call. Germline-derived CDR1 and CDR2 are SGHTA and FQGNSA. This CDR3 is built from 13 residues. The V gene lost 7 bases and the J gene lost 4 bases, with 8 bases spanning the gap. The CDR3 spells CASNYPGANVLTF. The DNA of the CDR3 is TGTGCCAGCAACTATCCCGGGGCCAACGTCCTGACTTTC.

This chain connects TRBV7-3 to TRBJ2-3; 8 bases align to TRBD1. Germline assignment: CDR1 SGHTA and CDR2 FQGTGA. V lost 3 bases to trimming and J lost 2 bases; unmatched junction nucleotides: 7. CDR3 length: 16 residues. CDR3 nucleotides: TGTGCCAGCAGCTTTCCCGGGACAGGAAACACAGATACGCAGTATTTT. Translated, it gives CASSFPGTGNTDTQYF.

The rearrangement uses TRBV10-3 and TRBJ2-1, with a possible D match to TRBD2 (7 bases). V was clipped by 10 bases and J by 4 bases, with 14 bases between them. The germline CDR1 and CDR2 sequences are ENHRY and SYGVKD. This CDR3 contains 13 residues. CDR3 DNA sequence: TGTGCCACTCGGGGGGCAGGGTACAATGAGCAGTTCTTC. Translated, it gives CATRGAGYNEQFF.

The chain carries TRBV4-3 and TRBJ1-3; TRBD1 might be the D (5 bases). This CDR3 comprises 17 residues. The germline V gene has CDR1 LGHNA and CDR2 YSLEER. The V end lost 2 bases, the J end lost 0 bases, and 14 bases lay between the germline ends. The CDR3: CASSQFSGLSSGNTIYF. The DNA of the CDR3 is TGCGCCAGCAGCCAATTCTCGGGACTAAGCTCTGGAAACACCATATATTTT.

The V call is TRBV9, the J call TRBJ1-4; TRBD1 agrees at 7 bases. CDR3 length: 15 residues. In germline, CDR1 is SGDLS, CDR2 YYNGEE. V dropped 3 bases and J dropped 0; count of bases not matched to a gene: 2. The CDR3 region is CASSAGGATNEKLFF. Written as DNA, the CDR3 is TGTGCCAGCAGCGCAGGGGGAGCAACTAATGAAAAACTGTTTTTT.

The CDR3 nucleotides read TGTGCCAGCAGCTTAGATTGGGGACGTTCGGACACCGGGGAGCTGTTTTTT. Translating it yields CASSLDWGRSDTGELFF. The chain employs TRBV7-9 and TRBJ2-2, with D perhaps being TRBD1 or TRBD2 (5 bases each). The CDR3 sequence is 17 residues long. V gave up 1 base and J gave up 3 bases, with 15 bases separating them. Per the germline V gene, CDR1 is SEHNR and CDR2 is FQNEAQ (reference sequence). Supplemented by reference TRBV7-9 and TRBJ2-2, the full variable domain reads DTGVSQNPRHKITKRGQNVTFRCDPISEHNRLYWYRQTLGQGPEFLTYFQNEAQLEKSRLLSDRFSAERPKGSFSTLEIQRTEQGDSAMYLCASSLDWGRSDTGELFFGEGSRLTVL.

A note on this clone: The same CDR3 arises from other DNA sequences in this sample as well. The rearrangement joins TRBV30 to TRBJ2-5; D gene ambiguous. This CDR3 contains 12 residues. V lost 2 bases, J lost 4 bases, and 8 bases lay in between. The germline V gene has CDR1 GTSNPN and CDR2 SVGIG (reference sequence). The CDR3 sequence: CAWSRVGETQYF. CDR3 nucleotide sequence: TGTGCCTGGAGTCGGGTGGGAGAGACCCAGTACTTC.

V and J are TRBV5-1 and TRBJ2-7; 9 positions agree with TRBD1. Per germline, CDR1 SGHRS and CDR2 YFSETQ. V lost 1 base, J lost 2 bases, and 1 base stayed unmatched. The CDR3 extends over 14 amino acids. CDR3 region: CASSLRQGAYEQYF. The CDR3 DNA reads TGCGCCAGCAGCTTGAGACAGGGGGCCTACGAGCAGTACTTC.

This clone came up a few times. The genes are TRBV10-2 and TRBJ2-1; D perhaps matches TRBD1 (6 bases). Trimming stripped 6 bases from V and 6 bases from J, with 15 bases between. The germline CDR1 and CDR2 sequences are WSHSY and SAAADI. The CDR3 loop spans 14 amino acids. CDR3 DNA sequence: TGCGCCAGCAGGTGGGGGCAGGAGGTCAATGAGCAGTTCTTC. It specifies CASRWGQEVNEQFF.